These 14 T cell receptor beta chains were all obtained from the same sample, sequenced in a study of siplizumab effects on memory and regulatory T cells. Clones were sequenced by immunoSEQ multiplex PCR, and TCRdb holds only the in-frame ones, with some missing. Of 95,000 to 130,000 clones listed, around 94% are singletons. The specimen sequenced was non-Treg CD4+ T cells sorted from blood. The source of these receptors is a human donor in good health.

This chain connects TRBV11-1 to TRBJ2-2; 9 nucleotides agree with TRBD1. Trimming cost V 3 bases and J 4 bases; bases outside gene matches: 3. Germline V gives CDR1 SGHAT, CDR2 FQDESV (reference sequence). This CDR3 has 15 amino acids. The CDR3 is CASSFVTGGTGELFF. CDR3 coding DNA: TGTGCCAGCAGCTTTGTGACAGGGGGCACCGGGGAGCTGTTTTTT.

This chain connects TRBV10-2 to TRBJ1-6, with unresolved D. The CDR3 totals 13 residues. Germline V gene data show CDR1 as WSHSY and CDR2 as SAAADI. V gave up 3 bases and J gave up 6 bases, with 6 bases separating them. The CDR3 spells CASSDLTNSPLHF. The DNA for the CDR3 is TGCGCCAGCAGTGATCTAACTAATTCACCCCTCCACTTT.

The chain links TRBV7-2 to TRBJ2-3, with 7 bases lining up with TRBD2. Germline V gene data show CDR1 as SGHTA and CDR2 as FQGNSA. The CDR3 length is 15 residues. Trimming at V came to 5 bases and at J to 0 bases, leaving 5 bases not matched to a gene. The CDR3 spells CASSRDYQSTDTQYF. Here the CDR3 DNA reads TGTGCCAGCAGCCGGGACTACCAAAGCACAGATACGCAGTATTTT. Drawing the rest from reference TRBV7-2 and TRBJ2-3, the complete variable domain is GAGVSQSPSNKVTEKGKDVELRCDPISGHTALYWYRQSLGQGLEFLIYFQGNSAPDKSGLPSDRFSAERTGGSVSTLTIQRTQQEDSAVYLCASSRDYQSTDTQYFGPGTRLTVL.

Notes on this clone: Germline and junction disagree at one end, which may indicate a read error. The V call is TRBV6-6, the J call TRBJ2-7; TRBD1 aligns across 8 bases. The germline gives CDR1 MNHNY, CDR2 SVGAGI (reference sequence). The CDR3 is made up of 16 amino acids. In DNA form, the CDR3 reads TGTGCCAGCAGTTACACCGGGACAGGTGGCTCCTACGGGCAGTACTTC. This encodes CASSYTGTGGSYGQYF.

In the case of this clone: This same CDR3 is encoded by further DNA sequences in the sample. V gene TRBV5-1 combines with J gene TRBJ2-7; D unresolved. The length of the CDR3 is 11 residues. Trimming removed 3 bases from V and 3 bases from J, with 4 bases in between. In germline, CDR1 is SGHRS, CDR2 YFSETQ. This chain's CDR3 is CASSSNYEQYF. CDR3 sequence (DNA): TGCGCCAGCAGCTCAAACTACGAGCAGTACTTC.

The CDR3 spells CAISDTGTAPYEQYF. The CDR3 DNA reads TGTGCCATCAGTGATACCGGGACCGCGCCCTACGAGCAGTACTTC. The rearrangement links TRBV10-3 to TRBJ2-7, with D perhaps TRBD1 or TRBD2 (5 bases each). Germline V gene lookup returns CDR1 ENHRY and CDR2 SYGVKD. Deletions cut 3 bases from V and 2 bases from J, with 14 bases between. The CDR3 loop spans 15 amino acids.

About this clone: The sample holds other DNA sequences that translate to the same CDR3. The rearrangement uses TRBV5-1 and TRBJ2-5, with unresolved D. V shed 0 bases and J shed 2 bases, with 8 bases lying between them. The CDR3 spans 14 residues. The germline V gene has CDR1 SGHRS and CDR2 YFSETQ. The chain's CDR3 is CASSLGDSQETQYF. Written as DNA, the CDR3 is TGCGCCAGCAGCTTGGGAGACTCACAAGAGACCCAGTACTTC.

The J gene is TRBJ1-1, the V gene TRBV5-5; 7 bases map to TRBD1. The CDR3 runs to 15 residues. Germline trimming cut 2 bases from V and 1 base from J; bases unmatched to any gene: 5. Germline V lookup: CDR1 SGHKS, CDR2 YYEKEE (reference sequence). CDR3 loop: CASSLGGQRNTEAFF. The CDR3 coding sequence is TGTGCCAGCAGCTTAGGGGGACAGCGGAACACTGAAGCTTTCTTT.

This chain joins TRBV5-6 and TRBJ1-5, with 7 nucleotides matching TRBD1. Per germline, CDR1 SGHDT and CDR2 YYEEEE. Trimming cost V 0 bases and J 3 bases; bases outside gene matches: 6. CDR3 length: 16 residues. CDR3 in DNA: TGTGCCAGCAGCTTGGGGTGGACAGGTAACAATCAGCCCCAGCATTTT. Protein product: CASSLGWTGNNQPQHF.

The rearrangement joins TRBV19 to TRBJ1-1, with no clear D. V was cut by 4 bases and J by 5 bases, with 17 bases left in between. Germline V gene sequence: CDR1 LNHDA, CDR2 SQIVND (reference sequence). The CDR3 runs 15 residues. CDR3 amino acids: CASSTPGRAQTEAFF. CDR3 nucleotide sequence: TGTGCCAGTAGTACCCCGGGGAGGGCCCAAACTGAAGCTTTCTTT. Using reference TRBV19 and TRBJ1-1 for the parts outside the CDR3, the full variable domain is DGGITQSPKYLFRKEGQNVTLSCEQNLNHDAMYWYRQDPGQGLRLIYYSQIVNDFQKGDIAEGYSVSREKKESFPLTVTSAQKNPTAFYLCASSTPGRAQTEAFFGQGTRLTVV.

The chain has TRBV19 and TRBJ1-2, with 7 bases fitting TRBD1. Trimming cost V 8 bases and J 3 bases; bases outside gene matches: 12. The CDR3 length is 15 residues. The V gene's germline CDR1 is LNHDA and CDR2 SQIVND (reference sequence). The CDR3, as DNA: TGTGCCAGTTCCGAAGGGACAGCAAATGACTATGGCTACACCTTC. Encoded protein: CASSEGTANDYGYTF.

The CDR3 loop is CASSLQRLRSGANVLTF. In nucleotides, the CDR3 is TGTGCCAGCAGTTTACAGCGGTTGCGCTCTGGGGCCAACGTCCTGACTTTC. V and J are TRBV27 and TRBJ2-6, with D perhaps TRBD2 (5 bases). V was cut by 2 bases and J by 0 bases, with 11 bases left in between. The CDR3 is 17 amino acids. Germline V gene sequence: CDR1 MNHEY, CDR2 SMNVEV (reference sequence). Full variable domain (rest looked up from reference TRBV27 and TRBJ2-6): EAQVTQNPRYLITVTGKKLTVTCSQNMNHEYMSWYRQDPGLGLRQIYYSMNVEVTDKGDVPEGYKVSRKEKRNFPLILESPSPNQTSLYFCASSLQRLRSGANVLTFGAGSRLTVL.

The chain uses TRBV18 and TRBJ1-3; D unclear. This CDR3 spans 15 amino acids. V was clipped by 2 bases and J by 0 bases, with 8 bases between them. Germline V gene sequence: CDR1 KGHSH, CDR2 LQKENI. The CDR3 here is CASSPSTVSGNTIYF. In nucleotides, the CDR3 is TGTGCCAGCTCACCAAGCACAGTCTCTGGAAACACCATATATTTT.

This chain joins TRBV6-5 and TRBJ1-2; TRBD1 matches 7 bases. The V segment lost 11 bases and the J segment 6 bases; nucleotides outside the gene matches: 9. The length of the CDR3 is 12 residues. From germline, CDR1 is MNHEY and CDR2 SVGAGI. CDR3 protein: CAFRQGGNGYTF. CDR3 bases: TGTGCCTTCAGACAGGGTGGAAATGGCTACACCTTC.